This T cell receptor (beta chain) was sequenced during a study of control samples from healthy donors and cancer patients. TCRdb's copy holds only in-frame clones and misses some; the assay was immunoSEQ multiplex PCR. The sample holds around 80,000 clones, about nine tenths seen once. This receptor was taken from a man aged 50-60 years in good health. The sample taken for sequencing was blood.

CDR3 sequence reads: CASSLPQGGGYTF. The DNA for the CDR3 is TGTGCCAGCTCATTACCCCAGGGGGGCGGCTACACCTTC. The chain employs TRBV18 and TRBJ1-2; the match to TRBD1 covers 7 bases. V lost 5 bases and J lost 8; bases outside the gene matches: 8. This CDR3 is built from 13 residues. The germline gives CDR1 KGHSH, CDR2 LQKENI.